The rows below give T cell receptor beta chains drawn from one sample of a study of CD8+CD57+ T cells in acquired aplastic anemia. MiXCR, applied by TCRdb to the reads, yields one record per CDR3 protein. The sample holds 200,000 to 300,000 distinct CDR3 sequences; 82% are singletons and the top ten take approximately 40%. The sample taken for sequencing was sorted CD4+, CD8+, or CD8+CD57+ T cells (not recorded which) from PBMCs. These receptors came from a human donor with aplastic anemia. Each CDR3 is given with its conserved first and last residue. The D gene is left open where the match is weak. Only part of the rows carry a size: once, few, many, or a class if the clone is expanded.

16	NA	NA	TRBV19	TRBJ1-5	CASSIAPGFNIWPQHF	TGTGCCAGTAGTATAGCTCCGGGTTTCAACATCTGGCCCCAGCATTTT
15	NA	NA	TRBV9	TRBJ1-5	CASSFGDSGIDTQHF	TGTGCCAGCAGCTTCGGGGATAGCGGAATAGATACGCAGCATTTT
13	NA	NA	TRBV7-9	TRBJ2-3	CASSFGGSDGQYF	TGTGCCAGCAGCTTCGGAGGCAGCGATGGGCAGTATTTT
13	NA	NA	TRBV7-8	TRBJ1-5	CASSYTGTHAPQF	TGTGCCAGCAGCTATACGGGAACTCACGCCCCGCAGTTT
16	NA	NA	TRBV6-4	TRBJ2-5	CAISSGEQRAWETQYF	TGTGCCATCAGTTCGGGGGAACAGAGGGCTTGGGAGACCCAGTACTTC
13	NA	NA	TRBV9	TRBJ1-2	CASSEGLAAGYSF	TGTGCCAGCAGCGAAGGCCTTGCCGCTGGCTACTCCTTC
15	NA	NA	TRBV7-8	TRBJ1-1	CASSLDPAPNTEAFF	TGTGCCAGCAGCTTAGATCCAGCCCCGAACACTGAAGCTTTCTTT
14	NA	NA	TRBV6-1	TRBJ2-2	CASRPGLHTGELFF	TGTGCCAGCAGGCCGGGACTGCATACCGGGGAGCTGTTTTTT
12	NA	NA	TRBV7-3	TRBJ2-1	CASSHNRNEGFF	TGTGCCAGCAGTCATAATAGGAATGAGGGGTTCTTC
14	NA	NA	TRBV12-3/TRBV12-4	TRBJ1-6	CASSFGQHNSPLHF	TGTGCCAGCAGTTTCGGACAGCATAATTCACCCCTCCACTTT
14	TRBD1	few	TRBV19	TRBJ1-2	CASSMWDSSYGYTF	TGTGCCAGTAGTATGTGGGACAGTAGCTATGGCTACACCTTC
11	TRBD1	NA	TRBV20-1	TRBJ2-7	CSARRGRWNHF	TGCAGTGCTAGAAGGGGGCGCTGGAACCACTTC
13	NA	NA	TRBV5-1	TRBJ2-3	CASSVGGRNTQYF	TGTGCCAGCAGCGTAGGGGGGAGGAATACGCAGTATTTT
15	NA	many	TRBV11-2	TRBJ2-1	CASSWGGGSYNEQFF	TGTGCCAGCAGCTGGGGTGGAGGGTCCTACAATGAGCAGTTCTTC
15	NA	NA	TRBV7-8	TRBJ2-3	CASSPSELIVDTQYF	TGTGCCAGCAGCCCGTCAGAGCTCATCGTCGATACGCAGTATTTT
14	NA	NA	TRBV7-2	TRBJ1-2	CASSAGTAYGYNIF	TGTGCCAGCAGCGCCGGAACAGCGTATGGCTACAACATCTTC
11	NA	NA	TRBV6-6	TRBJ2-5	CATASSETQYF	TGTGCCACCGCTTCGTCAGAGACCCAGTACTTC
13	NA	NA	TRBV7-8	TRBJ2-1	CASSLGGSHDKLF	TGTGCCAGCAGCTTAGGGGGAAGTCACGATAAGCTCTTT
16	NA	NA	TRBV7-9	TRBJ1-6	CASSLELAGNTEALHF	TGTGCCAGCAGCTTAGAGCTGGCAGGGAACACTGAAGCTCTCCACTTT
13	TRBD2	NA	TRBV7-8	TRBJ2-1	CAGQGEGGDEQFF	TGTGCCGGGCAAGGGGAGGGAGGGGACGAGCAGTTCTTC
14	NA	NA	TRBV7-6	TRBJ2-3	CASKGGLSPYKSPF	TGTGCCAGCAAGGGTGGCTTGAGCCCCTATAAGTCACCCTTT
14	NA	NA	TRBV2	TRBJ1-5	CASSDWCRDQPHHF	TGTGCCAGCAGTGACTGGTGTAGAGATCAGCCCCATCATTTT
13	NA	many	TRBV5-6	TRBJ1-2	CASSLGRNYGYTF	TGTGCCAGCAGCTTGGGGCGGAACTATGGCTACACCTTC
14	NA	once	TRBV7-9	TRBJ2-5	CATSRGGEQEYTYF	TGTGCCACCAGCAGAGGCGGCGAGCAAGAGTACACCTACTTC
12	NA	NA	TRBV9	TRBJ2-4	CASSLWGNDQYF	TGTGCCAGCAGTTTATGGGGGAATGATCAGTACTTC
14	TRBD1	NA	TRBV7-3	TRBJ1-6	CASSEGQATSPHHF	TGTGCCAGCAGCGAGGGACAGGCCACCTCTCCCCACCACTTT
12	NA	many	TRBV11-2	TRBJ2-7	CASSLDHYEQYF	TGTGCCAGCAGCTTGGACCACTACGAGCAGTACTTC
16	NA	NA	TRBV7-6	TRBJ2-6	CASSQATYSPPHVLTF	TGTGCCAGCAGCCAGGCTACCTATTCACCCCCCCACGTTCTGACTTTC
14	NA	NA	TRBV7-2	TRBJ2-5	CASSRGGGGKTQYF	TGTGCCAGCAGCAGAGGGGGGGGCGGCAAGACCCAGTACTTC
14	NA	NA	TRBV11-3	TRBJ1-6	CASSLDLSGSPLHF	TGTGCCAGCAGCTTAGATCTCTCAGGTTCACCCCTCCACTTT
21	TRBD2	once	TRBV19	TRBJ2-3	CASREGCGDGTEGGAADTQYF	TGTGCCAGCAGAGAGGGGTGCGGGGACGGTACGGAGGGAGGGGCGGCAGATACGCAGTATTTT
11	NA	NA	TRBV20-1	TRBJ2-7	CSATLLYEQYF	TGCAGTGCTACCTTGCTCTACGAGCAGTACTTC
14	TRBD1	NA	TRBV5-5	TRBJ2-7	CASNLWDRGGEQYF	TGTGCCAGCAACCTATGGGACAGGGGGGGCGAGCAGTACTTC
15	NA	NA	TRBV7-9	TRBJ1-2	CASSCGGGGKYDDTF	TGTGCCAGCAGCTGTGGAGGAGGCGGGAAGTATGACGACACCTTC
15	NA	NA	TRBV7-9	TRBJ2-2	CASTFSAAGSGELFF	TGTGCTAGCACCTTCAGTGCAGCAGGAAGCGGGGAGCTGTTTTTT
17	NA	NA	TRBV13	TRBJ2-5	CASSHFSGDRYQETQYF	TGTGCCAGCAGCCATTTTAGCGGAGACAGGTACCAAGAGACCCAGTACTTC
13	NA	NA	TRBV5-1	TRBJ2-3	CASRDEGTTTQYF	TGCGCCAGCAGGGACGAGGGCACAACTACGCAGTATTTT
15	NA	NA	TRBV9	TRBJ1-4	CASSSGGMTEFTLFF	TGTGCCAGCAGCTCCGGGGGCATGACGGAATTCACCCTGTTTTTT
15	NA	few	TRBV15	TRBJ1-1	CATSRNSWIDTEAFF	TGTGCCACCAGCAGAAACTCCTGGATTGACACTGAAGCTTTCTTT
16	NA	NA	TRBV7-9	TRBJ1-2	CASSLARDGLVGDYTF	TGTGCCAGCAGCTTGGCAAGGGACGGGCTCGTAGGTGACTACACCTTC
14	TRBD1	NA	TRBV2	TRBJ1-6	CASSVDRGGSPLHF	TGTGCCAGCTCGGTGGACAGGGGAGGGTCACCCCTCCACTTT